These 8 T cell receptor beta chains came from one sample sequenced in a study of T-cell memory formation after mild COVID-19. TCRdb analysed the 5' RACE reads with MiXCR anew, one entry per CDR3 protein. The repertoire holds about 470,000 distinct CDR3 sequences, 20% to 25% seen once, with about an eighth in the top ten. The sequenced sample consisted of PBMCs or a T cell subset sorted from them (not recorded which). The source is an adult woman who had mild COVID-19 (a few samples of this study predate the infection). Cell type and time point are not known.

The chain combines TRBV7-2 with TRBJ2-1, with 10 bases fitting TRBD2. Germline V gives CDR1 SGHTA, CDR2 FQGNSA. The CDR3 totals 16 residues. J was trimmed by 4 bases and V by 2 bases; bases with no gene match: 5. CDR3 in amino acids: CASSLLSGRVYNEQFF. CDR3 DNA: TGTGCCAGCAGCTTACTGAGCGGGAGGGTTTACAATGAGCAGTTCTTC.

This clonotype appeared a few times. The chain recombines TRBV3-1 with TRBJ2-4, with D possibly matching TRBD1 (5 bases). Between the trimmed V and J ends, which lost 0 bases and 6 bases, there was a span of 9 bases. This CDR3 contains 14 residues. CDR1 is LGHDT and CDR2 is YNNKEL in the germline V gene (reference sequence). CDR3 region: CASSQDHGANIQYF. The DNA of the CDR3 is TGTGCCAGCAGCCAAGATCATGGGGCAAACATTCAGTACTTC. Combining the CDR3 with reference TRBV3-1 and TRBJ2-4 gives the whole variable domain DTAVSQTPKYLVTQMGNDKSIKCEQNLGHDTMYWYKQDSKKFLKIMFSYNNKELIINETVPNRFSPKSPDKAHLNLHINSLELGDSAVYFCASSQDHGANIQYFGAGTRLSVL.

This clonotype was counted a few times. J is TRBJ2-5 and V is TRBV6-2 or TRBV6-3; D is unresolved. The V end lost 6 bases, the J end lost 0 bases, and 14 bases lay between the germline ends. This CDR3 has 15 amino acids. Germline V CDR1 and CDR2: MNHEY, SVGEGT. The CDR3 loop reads CASSTTTLYQETQYF. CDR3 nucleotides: TGTGCCAGCAGCACAACAACTTTGTACCAAGAGACCCAGTACTTC.

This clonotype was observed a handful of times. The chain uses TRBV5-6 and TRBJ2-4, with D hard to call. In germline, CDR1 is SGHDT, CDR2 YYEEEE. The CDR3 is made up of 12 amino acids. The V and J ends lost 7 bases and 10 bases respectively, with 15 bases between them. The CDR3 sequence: CASHDRWAIQYF. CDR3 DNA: TGTGCCAGCCACGACCGATGGGCTATTCAGTACTTC.

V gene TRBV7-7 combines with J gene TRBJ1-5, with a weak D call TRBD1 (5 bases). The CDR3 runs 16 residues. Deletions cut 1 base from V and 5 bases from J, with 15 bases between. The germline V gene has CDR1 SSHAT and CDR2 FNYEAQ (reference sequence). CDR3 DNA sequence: TGTGCCAGCAGCTTAGGTCCCGGCCAGGGTTATCAGCCCCAGCATTTT. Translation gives CASSLGPGQGYQPQHF.

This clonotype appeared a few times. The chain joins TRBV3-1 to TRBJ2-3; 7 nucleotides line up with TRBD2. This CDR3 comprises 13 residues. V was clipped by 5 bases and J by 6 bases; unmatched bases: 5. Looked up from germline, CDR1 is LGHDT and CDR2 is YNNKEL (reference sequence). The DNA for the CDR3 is TGTGCCAGCAGCTTCCGGGGGGAGGATACGCAGTATTTT. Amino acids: CASSFRGEDTQYF.

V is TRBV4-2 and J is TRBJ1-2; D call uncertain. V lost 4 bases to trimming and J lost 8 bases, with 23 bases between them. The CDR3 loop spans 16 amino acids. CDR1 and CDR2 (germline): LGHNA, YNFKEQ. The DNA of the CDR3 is TGTGCCAGCAGCCCCGACCAAGGGTCGGGCCATCGGGGCTACACCTTC. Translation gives CASSPDQGSGHRGYTF.

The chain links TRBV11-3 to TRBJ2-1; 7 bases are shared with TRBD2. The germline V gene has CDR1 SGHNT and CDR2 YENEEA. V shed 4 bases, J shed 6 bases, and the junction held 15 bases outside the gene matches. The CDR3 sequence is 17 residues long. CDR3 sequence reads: CASSSPQRDYGINEQFF. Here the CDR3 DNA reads TGTGCCAGCAGCTCACCGCAGAGGGACTACGGTATCAATGAGCAGTTCTTC.